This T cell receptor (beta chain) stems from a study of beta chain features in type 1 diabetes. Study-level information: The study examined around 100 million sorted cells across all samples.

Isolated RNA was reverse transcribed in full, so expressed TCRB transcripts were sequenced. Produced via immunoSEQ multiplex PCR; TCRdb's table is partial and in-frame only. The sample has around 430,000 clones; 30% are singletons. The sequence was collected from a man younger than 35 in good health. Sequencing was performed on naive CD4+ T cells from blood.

The CDR3 protein is CAISGPRAGGITDTQYF. For the CDR3, the DNA is TGTGCCATCAGTGGCCCCAGAGCGGGAGGGATCACAGATACGCAGTATTTT. The V and J genes are TRBV10-3 and TRBJ2-3, with TRBD2 matching over 10 bases. V shed 4 bases, J shed 2 bases, and the junction held 9 bases outside the gene matches. The CDR3 loop spans 17 amino acids. Germline V lookup: CDR1 ENHRY, CDR2 SYGVKD.